The 30 T cell receptor beta chains below all came from one sample that was sequenced in a study of blood T cell repertoires in COVID-19. The repertoire was sequenced with immunoSEQ multiplex PCR; TCRdb's copy has only in-frame clones and lacks some. The data hold 200,000 to 250,000 clones, with 70% to 90% observed a single time. The sample taken for sequencing was PBMCs or T cells enriched from blood (not recorded which). The receptors derive from a woman between 50 and 59 years old in a cohort exposed to, infected with or recovered from COVID-19 (not recorded which).

V is TRBV5-1 and J is TRBJ2-3; TRBD1 aligns across 7 bases. The CDR3 runs 14 residues. The trim removed 4 bases at V and 3 bases at J, leaving 5 bases unmatched. Germline V lookup: CDR1 SGHRS, CDR2 YFSETQ. CDR3 protein: CASSPGTVTDTQYF. CDR3 sequence (DNA): TGCGCCAGCAGCCCTGGGACAGTTACAGATACGCAGTATTTT.

This clone was detected a few times. This chain joins TRBV11-3 and TRBJ2-1; D is undetermined. The CDR3 length is 13 residues. Trimming removed 5 bases at V and 4 bases at J, with 9 bases between. Per germline, CDR1 SGHNT and CDR2 YENEEA. CDR3 nucleotides: TGTGCCAGCAGCGCGACAAATTACAATGAGCAGTTCTTC. Encoded protein: CASSATNYNEQFF.

The chain uses TRBV2 and TRBJ1-2; 9 nucleotides agree with TRBD1. The CDR3 loop spans 17 amino acids. V lost 5 bases and J lost 0; bases outside the gene matches: 10. Germline lookup yields CDR1 SNHLY and CDR2 FYNNEI. CDR3 in DNA: TGTGCCAGCAGTAGGCCGGGACAGGGCATATCTAACTATGGCTACACCTTC. It translates to CASSRPGQGISNYGYTF.

The table lists this clone with a count of one. The genes are TRBV7-2 and TRBJ2-2; 10 nucleotides align to TRBD2. The CDR3 runs to 18 residues. V gave up 4 bases and J gave up 4 bases; unmatched junction bases: 12. The germline CDR1 and CDR2 sequences are SGHTA and FQGNSA. Here the CDR3 DNA reads TGTGCCAGCAGCTCTCAGCGGGGGGGGTACTTGTCCACCGGGGAGCTGTTTTTT. Protein product: CASSSQRGGYLSTGELFF.

The J gene is TRBJ1-2, the V gene TRBV28; no clear D gene. The germline V gene encodes CDR1 MDHEN and CDR2 SYDVKM. This CDR3 region has 13 residues. Between the trimmed V and J ends, which lost 5 bases and 2 bases, there was a span of 9 bases. The CDR3 sequence: CASSTGNNYGYTF. The CDR3 DNA is TGTGCCAGCAGTACCGGGAACAACTATGGCTACACCTTC.

V is TRBV6-5 and J is TRBJ2-3; TRBD2 is a possible D gene (6 bases). V lost 8 bases and J 0 bases, leaving 12 bases between the germline ends. The CDR3 has 14 amino acids. Germline V gene data show CDR1 as MNHEY and CDR2 as SVGAGI. This CDR3 is CASFLGGSTDTQYF. In DNA form, the CDR3 reads TGTGCCAGCTTCTTGGGGGGAAGCACAGATACGCAGTATTTT.

The J gene is TRBJ1-6, the V gene TRBV7-9; 9 positions match TRBD1. The CDR3 runs to 16 residues. J was trimmed by 8 bases and V by 5 bases; bases with no gene match: 10. CDR1 is SEHNR and CDR2 is FQNEAQ in the germline V gene (reference sequence). The CDR3, as DNA: TGTGCCAGCAGCGTAGACAGGGGGACTTTGGATTCACCCCTCCACTTT. Translation: CASSVDRGTLDSPLHF.

This chain joins TRBV2 and TRBJ1-3; 8 bases line up with TRBD1. With V trimmed by 7 bases and J by 0 bases, 11 bases remained unmatched. The CDR3 has 17 amino acids. The germline gives CDR1 SNHLY, CDR2 FYNNEI. The CDR3 loop reads CASTSLQGALSGNTIYF. The CDR3 DNA reads TGTGCCAGCACGAGTTTGCAGGGGGCACTCTCTGGAAACACCATATATTTT.

V usage is TRBV3-1 (or the pseudogene TRBV3-2) and J usage is TRBJ2-2; 10 bases align to TRBD1. From germline, CDR1 is LGHDT and CDR2 YNNKEL (reference sequence). The length of the CDR3 is 17 residues. Trimming removed 1 base from V and 4 bases from J; junction bases left unmatched: 6. CDR3 nucleotides: TGTGCCAGCAGCCAAGGCCATCGGACAGGGGGCACCGGGGAGCTGTTTTTT. It yields the protein CASSQGHRTGGTGELFF.

V and J are TRBV9 and TRBJ1-1; 9 bases map to TRBD1. Germline V lookup: CDR1 SGDLS, CDR2 YYNGEE. The CDR3 consists of 14 residues. The V segment lost 3 bases and the J segment 5 bases; nucleotides outside the gene matches: 5. The CDR3 protein is CASSGGDRETEAFF. The DNA of the CDR3 is TGTGCCAGCAGCGGTGGGGACAGGGAAACTGAAGCTTTCTTT.

This clone was counted a single time. The V and J genes are TRBV7-2 and TRBJ2-1; 7 bases match TRBD1. Germline CDR1 and CDR2: SGHTA and FQGNSA. V lost 5 bases and J lost 0; bases outside the gene matches: 10. The CDR3 loop spans 17 amino acids. CDR3 coding DNA: TGTGCCAGCAGCCAGATACAGGGGCCGGGCTCCTACAATGAGCAGTTCTTC. Translation: CASSQIQGPGSYNEQFF.

This clone was counted a single time. V is TRBV10-1 and J is TRBJ2-3; 8 positions match TRBD2. CDR1 and CDR2 (germline): WNHNN, SYGVQD (reference sequence). The trim removed 2 bases at V and 4 bases at J, leaving 8 bases unmatched. This CDR3 region has 16 residues. Written as DNA, the CDR3 is TGCGCCAGCAGTGAGGGACTAGCAGGGCAGGCAGATACGCAGTATTTT. Translated, it gives CASSEGLAGQADTQYF.

The J gene is TRBJ2-1, the V gene TRBV3-1 (or the pseudogene TRBV3-2); D is unclear. The germline V gene encodes CDR1 LGHDT and CDR2 YNNKEL (reference sequence). The CDR3 runs 17 residues. V lost 4 bases and J lost 5, with 21 bases in between. The CDR3 region is CASSLSRPIHSDNEQFF. For the CDR3, the DNA is TGTGCCAGCAGCCTGTCGCGTCCCATCCATTCCGACAATGAGCAGTTCTTC.

CDR3 amino acids: CASRTGGADGYTF. The CDR3 DNA follows: TGTGCCAGCAGGACAGGGGGCGCAGATGGCTACACCTTC. The chain links TRBV25-1 to TRBJ1-2; 10 bases line up with TRBD1. The germline V gene has CDR1 MGHDK and CDR2 SYGVNS. The trim removed 6 bases at V and 6 bases at J, leaving 4 bases unmatched. The CDR3 has 13 amino acids.

V usage is TRBV9 and J usage is TRBJ2-4, with D perhaps TRBD1 (6 bases). Germline CDR1 and CDR2: SGDLS and YYNGEE. The V and J ends lost 4 bases and 1 base respectively, with 18 bases between them. The CDR3 length is 17 residues. The CDR3 DNA sequence: TGTGCCAGCAGCCCGGGGTTGGGGGCTTTTGCCAAAAACATTCAGTACTTC. This gives the protein CASSPGLGAFAKNIQYF. The whole variable domain, remainder taken from reference TRBV9 and TRBJ2-4, is DSGVTQTPKHLITATGQRVTLRCSPRSGDLSVYWYQQSLDQGLQFLIQYYNGEERAKGNILERFSAQQFPDLHSELNLSSLELGDSALYFCASSPGLGAFAKNIQYFGAGTRLSVL.

The CDR3 here is CASSIGSGPPTDTQYF. The CDR3 bases are TGTGCCAGTAGTATAGGGAGCGGCCCCCCCACAGATACGCAGTATTTT. The chain links TRBV19 to TRBJ2-3; TRBD2 might be the D (5 bases). This CDR3 spans 16 amino acids. V was pared by 1 base and J by 2 bases, with 13 bases between. Per the germline V gene, CDR1 is LNHDA and CDR2 is SQIVND (reference sequence).

Here the CDR3 DNA reads TGCGCCAGCAGCCCCTTAGTCTACAATGAGCAGTTCTTC. Translation: CASSPLVYNEQFF. V is TRBV5-1 and J is TRBJ2-1; D gene unclear. The CDR3 loop spans 13 amino acids. V lost 4 bases and J lost 3, with 8 bases in between. Germline assignment: CDR1 SGHRS and CDR2 YFSETQ.

The chain has TRBV6-5 and TRBJ1-1, with 7 bases aligning to TRBD1. Trimming at V came to 6 bases and at J to 4 bases, leaving 8 bases not matched to a gene. The CDR3 covers 14 residues. Germline CDR1 reads MNHEY; CDR2 reads SVGAGI. DNA for the CDR3: TGTGCCAGCAGACGACAGGGAAGGGGCACTGAAGCTTTCTTT. Translating it yields CASRRQGRGTEAFF.

This sequence joins TRBV4-3 and TRBJ2-1; 11 positions match TRBD1. This CDR3 contains 16 residues. With 3 bases clipped from V and 8 bases from J, the junction kept 9 bases outside the gene matches. Germline CDR1 and CDR2: LGHNA and YSLEER. The CDR3 loop is CASSQWYPGQGDEQFF. The CDR3, as DNA: TGCGCCAGCAGCCAGTGGTATCCGGGACAGGGGGATGAGCAGTTCTTC.

The gene calls are TRBV28 and TRBJ2-7; TRBD1 matches at 8 bases. J gave up 7 bases and V 6 bases, and 14 bases lay outside the gene matches. Germline V gene lookup returns CDR1 MDHEN and CDR2 SYDVKM. CDR3 length: 15 residues. The CDR3 DNA is TGTGCCAGCAGCCCCCCAGGACAGGGTTCGGGTGAGCAGTACTTC. As protein: CASSPPGQGSGEQYF.

In its sample, this clone was seen a few times. J is TRBJ1-6 and V is TRBV10-3; 8 positions agree with TRBD1. In germline, CDR1 is ENHRY, CDR2 SYGVKD. After removal of 2 bases from V and 8 bases from J, the junction contained 8 bases not matched to a gene. The CDR3 loop spans 16 amino acids. Here the CDR3 DNA reads TGTGCCATCAGTGAGGTTATTACAGGGGGAGATTCACCCCTCCACTTT. Translating gives CAISEVITGGDSPLHF.

CDR3 amino acids: CASGGGSTDTQYF. CDR3 in DNA: TGCGCCAGCGGGGGCGGGAGCACAGATACGCAGTATTTT. V gene TRBV5-1 combines with J gene TRBJ2-3, with a weak D call TRBD1 (6 bases). The CDR3 is 13 amino acids. V gave up 7 bases and J gave up 0 bases, with 9 bases separating them. Per germline, CDR1 SGHRS and CDR2 YFSETQ.

The chain combines TRBV5-1 with TRBJ2-2, with a tentative D call TRBD1 (6 bases). The CDR3 covers 14 residues. Trimming took off 4 bases at V and 1 base at J, with 8 bases between the two ends. Germline CDR1 and CDR2: SGHRS and YFSETQ. The CDR3 loop is CASSPTGNTGELFF. Written as DNA, the CDR3 is TGCGCCAGCAGCCCGACAGGGAACACCGGGGAGCTGTTTTTT.

V usage is TRBV24-1 and J usage is TRBJ2-5; 8 bases match TRBD2. V shed 5 bases and J 2 bases; nucleotides not matched to a gene: 12. Germline CDR1 reads KGHDR; CDR2 reads SFDVKD. This CDR3 comprises 17 residues. CDR3 amino acids: CATSGVRAGGLQETQYF. CDR3 coding DNA: TGTGCCACCAGTGGAGTGAGGGCGGGGGGCCTTCAAGAGACCCAGTACTTC.

This sequence joins TRBV6-4 and TRBJ1-2; TRBD1 matches 8 bases. V dropped 6 bases and J dropped 7; count of bases not matched to a gene: 1. This CDR3 is 11 amino acids long. Germline lookup yields CDR1 MRHNA and CDR2 SNTAGT. CDR3 bases: TGTGCCAGCAGCCAGGGGGCTGGCTACACCTTC. Translated, it gives CASSQGAGYTF.

Notes on this clone: Sequence at one end of the junction differs from germline and may be a read error. V and J are TRBV6-2 or TRBV6-3 and TRBJ1-1; the match to TRBD1 covers 8 bases. This CDR3 is 14 amino acids long. Germline CDR1 and CDR2: MNHEY and SVGEGT. The CDR3 DNA sequence: TGTGCCAGCAGTTCTCGGACAGGGAACCCTGAAGCTTTCTTT. Amino acid sequence: CASSSRTGNPEAFF.

The rearrangement uses TRBV4-3 and TRBJ1-2, with 7 bases lining up with TRBD1. J gave up 3 bases and V 4 bases, and 14 bases lay outside the gene matches. The length of the CDR3 is 17 residues. Germline CDR1 is LGHNA and CDR2 is YSLEER. In DNA, the CDR3 is TGCGCCAGCAGCCGGGCGGCCGGGACAGAAAATTACTATGGCTACACCTTC. Translating gives CASSRAAGTENYYGYTF.

The V and J genes are TRBV28 and TRBJ1-6; D remains ambiguous. Trimming took 1 base from V and 4 from J, leaving 8 bases between them. CDR1 and CDR2 (germline): MDHEN, SYDVKM. The CDR3 runs to 15 residues. CDR3 sequence: CASSLLNGYNSPLHF. The CDR3 coding sequence is TGTGCCAGCAGTTTATTGAACGGTTATAATTCACCCCTCCACTTT.

In DNA form, the CDR3 reads TGTGCCAGCAGCTTAGGCGGACAGCTGAACACTGAAGCTTTCTTT. Its protein product is CASSLGGQLNTEAFF. The gene calls are TRBV11-2 and TRBJ1-1; maybe TRBD1 (6 bases). CDR3 size: 15 residues. The V end was cut by 1 base, the J end by 0 bases, with 9 bases between. Germline V CDR1 and CDR2: SGHAT, FQNNGV.

The chain carries TRBV2 and TRBJ1-2; 7 bases agree with TRBD1. CDR1 SNHLY and CDR2 FYNNEI come from the germline V gene. The CDR3 is 15 residues long. V lost 2 bases and J lost 4; bases outside the gene matches: 7. This CDR3 reads CASSEMGQTLYGYTF. In nucleotides, the CDR3 is TGTGCCAGCAGTGAAATGGGACAGACACTCTATGGCTACACCTTC.